Listed below are T cell receptor beta chains from one sample, sequenced in a study of Graves' ophthalmopathy and Graves' hyperthyroidism. TCRdb ran MiXCR on the multiplex PCR reads and lists one entry per CDR3 protein. This repertoire shows about 700,000 distinct CDR3 sequences, roughly 40% found once; its top ten account for approximately 43%. Sequenced input: peripheral blood. The source is an adult man with Graves' ophthalmopathy. CDR3s include the opening cysteine and the closing phenylalanine or tryptophan. Fields, in order: J gene, V gene, clone size, D gene, CDR3 DNA, CDR3 protein. The D gene is left open where the match is weak. Some rows have no size entry. The others give once, few or many, or a class for an expanded clone.

j_call: TRBJ1-3
v_call: TRBV10-3
clone_size: NA
d_call: NA
cdr3_nt: TGTGCCATCAGGGGTTCTGGTGGTGCAGGGGATCGGAACACCATATATTTT
cdr3_aa: CAIRGSGGAGDRNTIYF

j_call: TRBJ1-3
v_call: TRBV19
clone_size: NA
d_call: TRBD1
cdr3_nt: TGTGCCAGTAGGAAGACAGGGGCCCCTGGAAACACCATATATTTT
cdr3_aa: CASRKTGAPGNTIYF

j_call: TRBJ2-2
v_call: TRBV25-1
clone_size: many
d_call: NA
cdr3_nt: TGTGCCAGCAGTGAAGTCGGGGACAATAACGGGGAGCTGTTTTTT
cdr3_aa: CASSEVGDNNGELFF

j_call: TRBJ1-4
v_call: TRBV20-1
clone_size: few
d_call: NA
cdr3_nt: TGCAGTGCTAGTAGTGACAGCCATTCAACTAATGAAAAACTGTTTTTT
cdr3_aa: CSASSDSHSTNEKLFF

j_call: TRBJ1-2
v_call: TRBV20-1
clone_size: few
d_call: TRBD1
cdr3_nt: TGCAGTGCTAGAGATCCTTCGACAGGGAGGTATGGCTACACCTTC
cdr3_aa: CSARDPSTGRYGYTF

j_call: TRBJ1-1
v_call: TRBV6-5
clone_size: few
d_call: NA
cdr3_nt: TGTGCCAGCACTAATGGGCAGTTGAACACTGAAGCTTTCTTT
cdr3_aa: CASTNGQLNTEAFF

j_call: TRBJ1-5
v_call: TRBV7-2
clone_size: many
d_call: NA
cdr3_nt: TGTGCCAGCAGCTTCTCAGGGTTGGAGCAGCCCCAGCATTTT
cdr3_aa: CASSFSGLEQPQHF

j_call: TRBJ1-1
v_call: TRBV7-2
clone_size: NA
d_call: NA
cdr3_nt: TGTGCCAGCGCAGATCTCAGGGGTGGTGCTTTCTTT
cdr3_aa: CASADLRGGAFF

j_call: TRBJ1-4
v_call: TRBV7-6
clone_size: many
d_call: NA
cdr3_nt: TGTGCCAGCAGCTTAAATATCGGGGAAAAACTGTTTTTT
cdr3_aa: CASSLNIGEKLFF

j_call: TRBJ2-5
v_call: TRBV2
clone_size: NA
d_call: TRBD1
cdr3_nt: TGTGCCAGCAGTGTCTCGAGTGCCAGGGGGCAAGAGACCCAGTACTTC
cdr3_aa: CASSVSSARGQETQYF

j_call: TRBJ1-2
v_call: TRBV19
clone_size: NA
d_call: NA
cdr3_nt: TGTGCCAGTAGTCCTCTAACAGGTTTTAACTATGGCTACACCTTC
cdr3_aa: CASSPLTGFNYGYTF

j_call: TRBJ1-5
v_call: TRBV20-1
clone_size: NA
d_call: NA
cdr3_nt: TGCAGTGCTAGAGAGTTCGGGGGGGTAAATCAGCCCCAGCATTTT
cdr3_aa: CSAREFGGVNQPQHF

j_call: TRBJ2-2
v_call: TRBV25-1
clone_size: many
d_call: NA
cdr3_nt: TGTGCCAGCAGTGAGAGAGTCGGGGAGCTGTTTTTT
cdr3_aa: CASSERVGELFF

j_call: TRBJ2-7
v_call: TRBV7-2
clone_size: many
d_call: NA
cdr3_nt: TGTGCCAGCAGCTCGCTATCCCCTGAGCAGTACTTC
cdr3_aa: CASSSLSPEQYF

j_call: TRBJ2-6
v_call: TRBV19
clone_size: NA
d_call: NA
cdr3_nt: TGTGCCAGTAGGCCAGGGGCTGGGGCCAACGCCCTGACTTTC
cdr3_aa: CASRPGAGANALTF

j_call: TRBJ2-5
v_call: TRBV7-9
clone_size: many
d_call: TRBD1
cdr3_nt: TGTGCCAGCAATCGAGGGGACAGGGGGCAAGAGACCCAGTACTTC
cdr3_aa: CASNRGDRGQETQYF

j_call: TRBJ1-1
v_call: TRBV2
clone_size: many
d_call: NA
cdr3_nt: TGTGCCAGCACCACTGACAGAGGGTACACTGAAGCTTTCTTT
cdr3_aa: CASTTDRGYTEAFF

j_call: TRBJ2-1
v_call: TRBV7-8
clone_size: NA
d_call: NA
cdr3_nt: TGTGCCAGCAGCTTTGCGCGGGGATTGTGGGATGAGCAGTTCTTC
cdr3_aa: CASSFARGLWDEQFF

j_call: TRBJ1-1
v_call: TRBV7-9
clone_size: few
d_call: NA
cdr3_nt: TGTGCCAGCAGCTTACTCCAACAGGTGAACACTGAAGTTTTCTTT
cdr3_aa: CASSLLQQVNTEVFF

j_call: TRBJ2-7
v_call: TRBV11-2
clone_size: NA
d_call: TRBD1
cdr3_nt: TGTGCCAGCAGCATCACCGGGACAGGGGGGACCTACGAGCAGTACTTC
cdr3_aa: CASSITGTGGTYEQYF

j_call: TRBJ1-2
v_call: TRBV28
clone_size: NA
d_call: NA
cdr3_nt: TGTGCCAGCGGTCTCTCGGCTAACTATGGCTACACCTTC
cdr3_aa: CASGLSANYGYTF

j_call: TRBJ2-3
v_call: TRBV7-9
clone_size: NA
d_call: TRBD2
cdr3_nt: TGTGCCAGCAGCCCCCTAGCGGTCACAGATACGCAGTATTTT
cdr3_aa: CASSPLAVTDTQYF

j_call: TRBJ2-5
v_call: TRBV11-2
clone_size: NA
d_call: TRBD2
cdr3_nt: TGTGCCAGCAGCTTAGGTGGGAGACTAGCGGGGAAGACCGGGGAGACCCAGTACTTC
cdr3_aa: CASSLGGRLAGKTGETQYF

j_call: TRBJ2-7
v_call: TRBV7-2
clone_size: NA
d_call: NA
cdr3_nt: TGTGCCAGCAGCTTAGCGCAGGCTGACTACGAGCAGTACTTC
cdr3_aa: CASSLAQADYEQYF

j_call: TRBJ2-3
v_call: TRBV2
clone_size: few
d_call: NA
cdr3_nt: TGTGCCAGCAGTGAACAAGGGGGAGATACGCAGTATTTT
cdr3_aa: CASSEQGGDTQYF

j_call: TRBJ1-4
v_call: TRBV20-1
clone_size: NA
d_call: NA
cdr3_nt: TGCAGTGCTAGTAACGGGTGGGGAAGAGAAAAACTGTTTTTT
cdr3_aa: CSASNGWGREKLFF

j_call: TRBJ2-2
v_call: TRBV10-2
clone_size: NA
d_call: TRBD1
cdr3_nt: TGCGCCAGCAGTGAAGGGGGCCCGAACACCGGGGAGCTGTTTTTT
cdr3_aa: CASSEGGPNTGELFF

j_call: TRBJ1-4
v_call: TRBV25-1
clone_size: NA
d_call: NA
cdr3_nt: TGTGCCAGCAGCGTGAATTCCCCCGGTGTGCTGTTTTTT
cdr3_aa: CASSVNSPGVLFF

j_call: TRBJ1-5
v_call: TRBV10-3
clone_size: NA
d_call: NA
cdr3_nt: NA
cdr3_aa: CAICSARDRHQPQHF

j_call: TRBJ2-6
v_call: TRBV2
clone_size: once
d_call: NA
cdr3_nt: TGTGCCAGCAGTTCAGGCGGGCCAGGGAGGGCCAACGTCCTGACTTTC
cdr3_aa: CASSSGGPGRANVLTF

j_call: TRBJ1-1
v_call: TRBV29-1
clone_size: NA
d_call: TRBD1
cdr3_nt: TGCAGCGCTCCGGGACAGGGTCTTCAAAACACTGAAGCTTTCTTT
cdr3_aa: CSAPGQGLQNTEAFF

j_call: TRBJ1-1
v_call: TRBV29-1
clone_size: NA
d_call: TRBD1
cdr3_nt: TGCAGCGTTGTCACGGGACAGGGGGACACTGAAGCTTTCTTT
cdr3_aa: CSVVTGQGDTEAFF